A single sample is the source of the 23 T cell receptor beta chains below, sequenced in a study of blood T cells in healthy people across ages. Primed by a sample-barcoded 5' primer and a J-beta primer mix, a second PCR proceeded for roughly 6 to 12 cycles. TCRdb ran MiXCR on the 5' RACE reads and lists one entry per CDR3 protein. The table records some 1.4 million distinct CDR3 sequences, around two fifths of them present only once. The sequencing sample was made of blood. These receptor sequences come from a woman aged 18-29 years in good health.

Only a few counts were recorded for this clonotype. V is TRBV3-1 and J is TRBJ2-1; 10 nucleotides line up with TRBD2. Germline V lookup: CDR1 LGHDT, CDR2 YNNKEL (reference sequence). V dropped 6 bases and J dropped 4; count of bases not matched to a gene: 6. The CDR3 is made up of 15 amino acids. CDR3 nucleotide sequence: TGTGCCAGCAGAGAGGGACTAGCGACTTACAATGAGCAGTTCTTC. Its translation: CASREGLATYNEQFF.

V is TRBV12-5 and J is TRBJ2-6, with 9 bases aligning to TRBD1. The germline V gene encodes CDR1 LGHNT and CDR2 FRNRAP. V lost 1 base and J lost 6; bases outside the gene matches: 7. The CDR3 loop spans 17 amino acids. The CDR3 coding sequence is TGTGCTAGTGGTTTGGGGGGACAGGGACTACTGGCCAACGTCCTGACTTTC. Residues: CASGLGGQGLLANVLTF. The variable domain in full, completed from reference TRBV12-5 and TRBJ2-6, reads DARVTQTPRHKVTEMGQEVTMRCQPILGHNTVFWYRQTMMQGLELLAYFRNRAPLDDSGMPKDRFSAEMPDATLATLKIQPSEPRDSAVYFCASGLGGQGLLANVLTFGAGSRLTVL.

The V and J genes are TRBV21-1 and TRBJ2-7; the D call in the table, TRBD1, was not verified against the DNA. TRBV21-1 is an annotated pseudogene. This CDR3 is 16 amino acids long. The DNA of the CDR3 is TGTGCCAGCAGCAACATGAGGGACAGAAGAAGCTACGAGCAGTACTTC. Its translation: CASSNMRDRRSYEQYF.

CDR3 residues: CASSWMGYEQYF. The CDR3 bases are TGTGCCAGCAGTTGGATGGGCTACGAGCAGTACTTC. The chain uses TRBV28 and TRBJ2-7; D gene ambiguous. CDR1 and CDR2 from the germline V gene are MDHEN and SYDVKM. Trimming pared 4 bases from V and 3 bases from J, leaving 7 bases between. This CDR3 spans 12 amino acids.

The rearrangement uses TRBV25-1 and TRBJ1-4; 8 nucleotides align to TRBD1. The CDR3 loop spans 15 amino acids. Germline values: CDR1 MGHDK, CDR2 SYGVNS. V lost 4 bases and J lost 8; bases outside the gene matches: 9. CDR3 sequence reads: CASSGDNRGDEKLFF. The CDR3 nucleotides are TGTGCCAGCAGTGGGGACAACAGGGGGGACGAAAAACTGTTTTTT. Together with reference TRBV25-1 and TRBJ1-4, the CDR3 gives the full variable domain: EADIYQTPRYLVIGTGKKITLECSQTMGHDKMYWYQQDPGMELHLIHYSYGVNSTEKGDLSSESTVSRIRTEHFPLTLESARPSHTSQYLCASSGDNRGDEKLFFGSGTQLSVL.

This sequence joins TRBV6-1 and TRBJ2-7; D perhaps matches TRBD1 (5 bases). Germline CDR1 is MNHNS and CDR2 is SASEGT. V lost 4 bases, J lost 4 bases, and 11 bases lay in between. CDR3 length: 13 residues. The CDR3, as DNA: TGTGCCAGCAGTGTCAACAGGATGTACGAGCAGTACTTC. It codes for CASSVNRMYEQYF.

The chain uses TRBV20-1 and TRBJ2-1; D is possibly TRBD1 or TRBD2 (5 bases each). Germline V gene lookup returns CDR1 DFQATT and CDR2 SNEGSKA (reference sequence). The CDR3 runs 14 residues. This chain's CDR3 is CSVAQVAPNNEQFF. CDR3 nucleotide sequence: TGCAGCGTAGCACAGGTAGCGCCAAACAATGAGCAGTTCTTC.

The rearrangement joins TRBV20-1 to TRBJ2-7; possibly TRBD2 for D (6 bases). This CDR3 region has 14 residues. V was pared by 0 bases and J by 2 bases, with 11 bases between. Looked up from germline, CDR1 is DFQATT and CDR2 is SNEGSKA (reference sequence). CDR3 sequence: CSAREAPGAYEQYF. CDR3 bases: TGCAGTGCTAGAGAGGCACCGGGAGCCTACGAGCAGTACTTC.

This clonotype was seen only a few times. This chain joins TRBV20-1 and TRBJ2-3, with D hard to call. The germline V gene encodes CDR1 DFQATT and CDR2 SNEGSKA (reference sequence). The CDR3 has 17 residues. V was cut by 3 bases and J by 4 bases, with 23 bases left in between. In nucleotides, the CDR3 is TGCAGTGCTAGGGATGGAAAGACCGCTCCTAACTCAGATACGCAGTATTTT. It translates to CSARDGKTAPNSDTQYF.

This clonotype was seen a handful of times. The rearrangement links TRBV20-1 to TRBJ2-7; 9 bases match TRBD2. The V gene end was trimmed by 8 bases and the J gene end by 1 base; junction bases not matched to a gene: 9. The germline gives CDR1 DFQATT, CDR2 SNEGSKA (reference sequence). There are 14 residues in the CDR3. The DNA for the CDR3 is TGCAGTCTTGGGCGGGAGGGCTGGTCCTACGAGCAGTACTTC. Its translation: CSLGREGWSYEQYF.

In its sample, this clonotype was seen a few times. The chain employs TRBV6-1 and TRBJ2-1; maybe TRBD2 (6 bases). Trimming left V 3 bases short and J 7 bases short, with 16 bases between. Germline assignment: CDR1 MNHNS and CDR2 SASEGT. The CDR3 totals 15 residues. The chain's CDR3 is CASSDGGAVGNEQFF. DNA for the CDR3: TGTGCCAGCAGTGACGGAGGGGCGGTTGGTAATGAGCAGTTCTTC.

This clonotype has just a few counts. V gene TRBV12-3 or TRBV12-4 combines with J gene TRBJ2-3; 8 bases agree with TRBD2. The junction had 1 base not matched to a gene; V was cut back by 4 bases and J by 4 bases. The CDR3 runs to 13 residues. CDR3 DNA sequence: TGTGCCAGCAGTTGGCGGGGGGCAGATACGCAGTATTTT. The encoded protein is CASSWRGADTQYF.

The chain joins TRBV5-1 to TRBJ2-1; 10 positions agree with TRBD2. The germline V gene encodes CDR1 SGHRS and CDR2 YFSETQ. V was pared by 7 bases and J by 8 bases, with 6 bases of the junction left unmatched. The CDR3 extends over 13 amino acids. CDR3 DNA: TGCGCCAGCGGGGGAGCGGGAGGGGATGAGCAGTTCTTC. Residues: CASGGAGGDEQFF. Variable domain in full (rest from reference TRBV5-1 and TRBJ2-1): KAGVTQTPRYLIKTRGQQVTLSCSPISGHRSVSWYQQTPGQGLQFLFEYFSETQRNKGNFPGRFSGRQFSNSRSEMNVSTLELGDSALYLCASGGAGGDEQFFGPGTRLTVL.

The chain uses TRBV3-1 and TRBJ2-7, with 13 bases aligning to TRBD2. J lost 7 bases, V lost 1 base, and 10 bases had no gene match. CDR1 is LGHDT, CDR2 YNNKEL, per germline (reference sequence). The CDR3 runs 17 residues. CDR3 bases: TGTGCCAGCAGCCAAGGCGGACTAGCGGGAGTTCAATATGAGCAGTACTTC. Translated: CASSQGGLAGVQYEQYF.

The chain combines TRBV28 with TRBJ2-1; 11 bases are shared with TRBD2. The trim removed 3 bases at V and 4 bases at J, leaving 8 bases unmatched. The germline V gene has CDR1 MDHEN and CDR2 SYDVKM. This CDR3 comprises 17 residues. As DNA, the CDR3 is TGTGCCAGCAGTTTCGCGGCTAGCGGGGGGTTATACAATGAGCAGTTCTTC. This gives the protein CASSFAASGGLYNEQFF. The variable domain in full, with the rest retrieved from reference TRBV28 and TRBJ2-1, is DVKVTQSSRYLVKRTGEKVFLECVQDMDHENMFWYRQDPGLGLRLIYFSYDVKMKEKGDIPEGYSVSREKKERFSLILESASTNQTSMYLCASSFAASGGLYNEQFFGPGTRLTVL.

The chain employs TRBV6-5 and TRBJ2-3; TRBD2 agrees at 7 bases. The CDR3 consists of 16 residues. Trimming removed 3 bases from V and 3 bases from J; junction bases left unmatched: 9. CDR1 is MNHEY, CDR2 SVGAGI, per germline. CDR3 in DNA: TGTGCCAGCAGTTATCTGCGGGGGATACTGACAGATACGCAGTATTTT. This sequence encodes CASSYLRGILTDTQYF.

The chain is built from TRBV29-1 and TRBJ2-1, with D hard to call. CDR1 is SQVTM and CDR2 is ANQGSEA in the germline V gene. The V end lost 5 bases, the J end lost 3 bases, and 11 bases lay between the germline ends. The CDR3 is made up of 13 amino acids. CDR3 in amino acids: CSVWASLYNEQFF. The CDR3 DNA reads TGCAGCGTTTGGGCCTCTCTCTACAATGAGCAGTTCTTC.

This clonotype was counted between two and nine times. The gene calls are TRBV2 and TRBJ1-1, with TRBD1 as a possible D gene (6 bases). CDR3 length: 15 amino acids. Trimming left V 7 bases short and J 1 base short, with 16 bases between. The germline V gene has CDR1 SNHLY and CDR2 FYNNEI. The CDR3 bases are TGTGCCAGCACCCGAGGGCAGGGGCCGAACACTGAAGCTTTCTTT. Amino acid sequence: CASTRGQGPNTEAFF.

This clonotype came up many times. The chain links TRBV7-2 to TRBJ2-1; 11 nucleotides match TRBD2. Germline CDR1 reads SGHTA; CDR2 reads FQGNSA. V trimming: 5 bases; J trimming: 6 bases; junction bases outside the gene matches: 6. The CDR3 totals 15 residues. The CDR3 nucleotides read TGTGCCAGCAGCCCCGGGACTAGCGGCTTCAATGAGCAGTTCTTC. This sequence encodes CASSPGTSGFNEQFF.

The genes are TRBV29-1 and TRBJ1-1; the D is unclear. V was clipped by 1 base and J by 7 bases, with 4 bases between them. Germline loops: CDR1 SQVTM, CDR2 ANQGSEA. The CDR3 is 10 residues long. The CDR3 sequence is CSVEGGEAFF. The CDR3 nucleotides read TGCAGCGTTGAAGGTGGTGAAGCTTTCTTT.

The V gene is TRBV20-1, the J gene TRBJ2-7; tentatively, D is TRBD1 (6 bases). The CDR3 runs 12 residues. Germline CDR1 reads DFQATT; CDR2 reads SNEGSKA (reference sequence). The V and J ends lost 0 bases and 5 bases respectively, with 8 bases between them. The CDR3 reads CSARDTGHEQYF. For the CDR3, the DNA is TGCAGTGCTAGAGATACAGGGCACGAGCAGTACTTC.

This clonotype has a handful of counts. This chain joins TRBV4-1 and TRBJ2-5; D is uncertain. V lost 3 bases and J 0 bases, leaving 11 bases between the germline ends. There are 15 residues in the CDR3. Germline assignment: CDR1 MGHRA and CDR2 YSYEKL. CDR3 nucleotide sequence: TGCGCCAGCAGCCAGACCCGCGCGTACCAAGAGACCCAGTACTTC. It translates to CASSQTRAYQETQYF.

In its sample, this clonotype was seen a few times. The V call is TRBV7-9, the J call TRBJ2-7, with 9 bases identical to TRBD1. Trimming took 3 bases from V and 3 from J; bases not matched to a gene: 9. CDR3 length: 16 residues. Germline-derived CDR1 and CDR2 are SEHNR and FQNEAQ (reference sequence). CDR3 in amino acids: CASSFPDRGGDYEQYF. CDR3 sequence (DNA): TGTGCCAGCAGCTTCCCTGACAGGGGGGGGGACTACGAGCAGTACTTC.